These T cell receptor beta chains were read from a single sample in a study of metastatic and nonmetastatic thyroid tumors. TCRdb redid the clone calls on the PCR reads using MiXCR. The sample holds thousands of clones; 33% are singletons and the top ten take roughly a quarter. What was sequenced was adjacent normal tissue. All receptors come from a female donor with papillary thyroid cancer or a benign thyroid nodule (not recorded which). Some clones in this sample may be carry-over from other donors' samples. Each CDR3 is given with its conserved first and last residue. D genes are given only for firm matches. Clone size is shown for a subset of rows, as once, few, many or a class of expanded clone.

TRBJ2-7	TRBV6-2/TRBV6-3	15	TRBD2	few	CASSYWASGPYEQYF	TGTGCCAGCAGTTACTGGGCTAGCGGCCCCTACGAGCAGTACTTC
TRBJ2-7	TRBV10-3	13	NA	NA	CAITLGPAYEQYF	TGTGCCATCACTCTAGGACCTGCCTACGAGCAGTACTTC
TRBJ2-5	TRBV12-3/TRBV12-4	15	NA	few	CASSLRSSEEETQYF	TGTGCCAGCAGTTTAAGGTCGAGTGAAGAGGAGACCCAGTACTTC
TRBJ2-1	TRBV9	18	TRBD2	large	CASSVELGGTVWTVEQFF	TGTGCCAGCAGCGTAGAGCTGGGGGGGACCGTCTGGACGGTGGAGCAGTTCTTC
TRBJ2-3	TRBV10-1	16	NA	NA	CASSESGVTQQGTQYF	TGCGCCAGCAGTGAGTCAGGAGTGACCCAGCAGGGTACGCAGTATTTT
TRBJ1-2	TRBV5-1	15	NA	NA	CASSLGDSTPAGYTF	TGCGCCAGCAGCTTGGGTGACAGTACTCCAGCGGGCTACACCTTC
TRBJ2-3	TRBV2	14	TRBD1	NA	CASSTGDTTDTQYF	TGTGCCAGCAGTACAGGGGATACGACAGATACGCAGTATTTT
TRBJ2-7	TRBV5-1	15	NA	many	CASSSGLTSSYEQYF	TGCGCCAGCAGCTCGGGACTGACGAGCTCCTACGAGCAGTACTTC
TRBJ1-2	TRBV6-5	14	TRBD1	few	CASSWDREDYGYTF	TGTGCCAGCAGTTGGGACAGGGAGGACTATGGCTACACCTTC
TRBJ2-2	TRBV9	12	NA	medium-sized	CASGKPRGELFF	TGTGCCAGCGGCAAGCCGCGGGGGGAGCTGTTTTTT
TRBJ2-7	TRBV11-2	14	TRBD1	few	CASSLTGGINEQYF	TGTGCCAGCAGCCTAACAGGGGGGATCAACGAGCAGTACTTC
TRBJ2-3	TRBV28	19	TRBD1	NA	CASSTIHLTTGALTDTQYF	TGTGCCAGCAGTACGATCCACTTGACGACAGGGGCCCTCACAGATACGCAGTATTTT
TRBJ2-7	TRBV7-2	15	NA	NA	CASSSRQQGTYEQYF	TGTGCCAGCAGCTCCCGGCAACAGGGCACCTACGAGCAGTACTTC
TRBJ2-7	TRBV6-1	18	TRBD2	NA	CASSESTTSGMLSYEQYF	TGTGCCAGCAGTGAATCCACGACTAGCGGGATGCTCTCCTACGAGCAGTACTTC
TRBJ2-7	TRBV12-3/TRBV12-4	13	NA	NA	CASSLGDTYEQYF	TGTGCCAGCAGTCTAGGAGATACCTACGAGCAGTACTTC
TRBJ2-7	TRBV12-3/TRBV12-4	18	TRBD2	NA	CASWASPRASGRMSEQYF	TGTGCCAGCTGGGCCTCCCCCCGGGCTAGCGGGAGGATGAGCGAGCAGTACTTC
TRBJ2-2	TRBV11-2	17	NA	NA	CASSSPRGGENTGELFF	TGTGCCAGCAGCTCGCCCCGGGGAGGAGAGAACACCGGGGAGCTGTTTTTT
TRBJ1-5	TRBV30	14	NA	NA	CAWSVSGYNQPQHF	TGTGCCTGGAGTGTATCGGGGTATAATCAGCCCCAGCATTTT
TRBJ2-3	TRBV27	12	NA	few	CASSDWGDTQYF	TGTGCCAGCAGTGACTGGGGGGATACGCAGTATTTT
TRBJ1-2	TRBV5-1	16	TRBD1	NA	CASSQVQGGTGGGYTF	TGCGCCAGCAGCCAAGTTCAGGGAGGGACAGGCGGTGGCTACACCTTC
TRBJ1-6	TRBV19	14	NA	NA	CASRGEDRNSPLHF	TGTGCCAGTAGAGGCGAGGACCGTAATTCACCCCTCCACTTT
TRBJ2-5	TRBV6-1	13	TRBD2	NA	CASTRTRKETQYF	TGTGCCAGCACCCGGACTAGAAAAGAGACCCAGTACTTC
TRBJ2-7	TRBV11-2	12	TRBD1	NA	CASSATGFEQYF	TGTGCCAGCAGCGCGACAGGGTTCGAGCAGTACTTC
TRBJ2-7	TRBV7-2	15	TRBD1	few	CASGQEPGQIYEQYF	TGTGCCAGCGGCCAGGAACCGGGACAGATCTACGAGCAGTACTTC
TRBJ2-5	TRBV6-2/TRBV6-3	14	NA	hyperexpanded	CASTITGFQETQYF	TGTGCCAGCACCATAACAGGGTTCCAAGAGACCCAGTACTTC
TRBJ2-3	TRBV5-1	15	NA	few	CASSFRGGGPDTQYF	TGCGCCAGCAGCTTCAGGGGAGGGGGGCCAGATACGCAGTATTTT
TRBJ1-2	TRBV5-1	13	NA	NA	CASSFGQLYGYTF	TGCGCCAGCAGCTTCGGGCAGCTCTATGGCTACACCTTC
TRBJ1-4	TRBV28	15	NA	large	CASSLWSGSNEKLFF	TGTGCCAGCAGTTTATGGTCAGGGTCTAATGAAAAACTGTTTTTT
TRBJ1-6	TRBV6-1	14	NA	NA	CASSELQRNSPLHF	TGTGCCAGCAGTGAATTGCAGCGGAATTCACCCCTCCACTTT
TRBJ2-1	TRBV6-1	15	TRBD2	NA	CASPRLAGWVDEQFF	TGTGCCAGCCCCAGACTAGCGGGATGGGTGGATGAGCAGTTCTTC
TRBJ1-1	TRBV28	16	TRBD1	NA	CASSQGWTGTFPRAFF	TGTGCCAGCAGCCAAGGGTGGACAGGGACATTCCCCCGGGCTTTCTTT
TRBJ2-7	TRBV6-1	15	NA	few	CASRALPQGSYEQYF	TGTGCCAGCAGGGCCCTTCCACAGGGTTCATACGAGCAGTACTTC
TRBJ2-2	TRBV6-1	13	NA	few	CASEGGHAGELFF	TGTGCCTCCGAGGGGGGGCACGCCGGGGAGCTGTTTTTT
TRBJ1-4	TRBV5-1	14	NA	NA	CASSPEGSGEKLFF	TGCGCCAGCAGTCCCGAGGGAAGTGGCGAAAAACTGTTTTTT
TRBJ1-5	TRBV6-5	16	NA	NA	CASSFGPGYSNQPQHF	TGTGCCAGCAGTTTCGGTCCGGGATATAGCAATCAGCCCCAGCATTTT
TRBJ1-1	TRBV28	14	NA	few	CASSPYNSLTEAFF	TGTGCCAGCAGTCCGTACAACAGTCTCACTGAAGCTTTCTTT
TRBJ2-7	TRBV7-3	15	NA	NA	CASSLSGDSSYEQYF	TGTGCCAGCAGCTTAAGCGGGGACAGCTCCTACGAGCAGTACTTC
TRBJ1-1	TRBV4-1	15	NA	NA	CASRPRTGQNTEAFF	TGCGCCAGCAGGCCTCGAACAGGACAGAACACTGAAGCTTTCTTT
TRBJ2-7	TRBV20-1	12	NA	NA	CSASSGTGEQYF	TGCAGTGCTAGTTCCGGCACGGGGGAGCAGTACTTC
TRBJ2-1	TRBV9	15	NA	NA	CASSVGQWGYNEQFF	TGTGCCAGCAGCGTGGGTCAGTGGGGCTACAATGAGCAGTTCTTC
TRBJ2-1	TRBV15	16	TRBD2	few	CATSGTSGRALNEQFF	TGTGCCACCAGCGGTACTAGCGGGAGGGCCTTGAATGAGCAGTTCTTC
TRBJ2-1	TRBV6-1	16	NA	NA	CASATNRDPSYNEQFF	TGTGCCAGCGCAACTAACAGGGACCCATCCTACAATGAGCAGTTCTTC
TRBJ1-1	TRBV20-1	13	NA	NA	CSARGGGSTEAFF	TGCAGTGCTAGGGGAGGGGGGAGCACTGAAGCTTTCTTT
TRBJ2-7	TRBV20-1	13	NA	few	CSARSGYSYEQYF	TGCAGTGCTAGGTCGGGGTACTCCTACGAGCAGTACTTC
TRBJ1-3	TRBV3-1	13	NA	NA	CASSRGAGNTIYF	TGTGCCAGCAGCCGGGGAGCAGGAAACACCATATATTTT
TRBJ1-5	TRBV20-1	15	TRBD1	NA	CSANAGQGANQPQHF	TGCAGTGCCAACGCCGGACAGGGGGCCAATCAGCCCCAGCATTTT
TRBJ2-1	TRBV6-2/TRBV6-3	19	TRBD2	few	CASSYGVLGGGASYNEQFF	TGTGCCAGCAGTTACGGCGTTTTGGGCGGGGGGGCCTCCTACAATGAGCAGTTCTTC
TRBJ2-1	TRBV11-1	15	NA	NA	CASSPEADSYNEQFF	TGTGCCAGCAGCCCAGAGGCGGATTCCTACAATGAGCAGTTCTTC